Sequencing of this T cell receptor (beta chain) was carried out in a study of T cell clonality in common variable immunodeficiency. This clone was counted many times. From the germline J gene comes the end of the CDR3, since the read stops 3 residues before it. Some clones are missing from TCRdb's copy, which holds only in-frame ones; the method was immunoSEQ multiplex PCR. Found here are about 52,000 clones, no singletons; the ten largest cover around 2%. Germline loops: CDR1 MNHNS, CDR2 SASEGT. This CDR3 is built from 17 residues. This rearrangement joins TRBV6-1 to TRBJ2-3, with 7 positions matching TRBD2. This sequence originates from a person aged 18 to 70 in good health. Material: peripheral blood mononuclear cells. This CDR3 is CASSEGAGAVLGATQYF. The covered CDR3 bases are TGTGCCAGCAGTGAAGGGGCGGGAGCAGTCCTCGGCGCCACG.